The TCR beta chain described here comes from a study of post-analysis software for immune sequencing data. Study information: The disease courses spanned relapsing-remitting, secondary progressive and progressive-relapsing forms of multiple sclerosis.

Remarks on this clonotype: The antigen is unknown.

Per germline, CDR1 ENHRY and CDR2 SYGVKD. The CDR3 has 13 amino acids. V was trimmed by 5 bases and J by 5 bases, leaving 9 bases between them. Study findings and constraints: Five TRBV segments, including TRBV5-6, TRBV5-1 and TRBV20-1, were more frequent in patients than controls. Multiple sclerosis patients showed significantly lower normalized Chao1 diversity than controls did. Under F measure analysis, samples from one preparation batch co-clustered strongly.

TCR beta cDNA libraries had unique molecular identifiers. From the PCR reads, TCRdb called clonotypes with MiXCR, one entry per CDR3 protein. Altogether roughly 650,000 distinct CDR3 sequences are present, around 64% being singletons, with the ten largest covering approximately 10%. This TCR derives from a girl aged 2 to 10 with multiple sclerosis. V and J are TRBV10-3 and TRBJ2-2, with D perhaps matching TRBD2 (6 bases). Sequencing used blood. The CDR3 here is CAISQGGTGELFF. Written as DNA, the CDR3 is TGTGCCATCAGTCAAGGAGGGACCGGGGAGCTGTTTTTT.